The clone carrying this TCR beta chain was detected a few times. Its antigen is unknown. This CDR3 comprises 13 residues. The germline CDR1 and CDR2 sequences are SEHNR and FQNEAQ (reference sequence). Deletions cut 10 bases from V and 1 base from J, with 11 bases between. Primers for the PCR totalled 60 Vbeta and 13 Jbeta. In the source study's methods: Around 10 million of the roughly 80 million unique TCR beta chains counted in a later analysis were shared. Profiling relied on immunoSEQ multiplex PCR, and the TCRdb table lists in-frame clones only, not all of them. V and J calls and clone size are those listed in that table; D and trimming were worked out from the DNA. The data hold roughly 180,000 clones, with 9.5% observed a single time. This sample was included in a study of cytomegalovirus exposure and HLA in healthy donors. Study findings and constraints: Association with HLA alleles at 0.05 false discovery rate was found for around 17,000 TCR beta sequences in a later analysis. A missense DCLRE1C variant was associated with V- and J-gene trimming of TCR beta chains in a later analysis, and an independent cohort replicated the association. A later analysis found common viral pathogens apparently linked to several of the most significant clusters.

Specimen: PBMCs. The TCR sequence derives from a woman aged 25 to 39 in good health and CMV-seropositive. The chain employs TRBV7-9 and TRBJ2-1, with a possible D match to TRBD2 (6 bases). The CDR3 loop is CAILGTSYNEQFF. The CDR3 nucleotides read TGTGCCATCTTGGGGACTTCCTACAATGAGCAGTTCTTC.